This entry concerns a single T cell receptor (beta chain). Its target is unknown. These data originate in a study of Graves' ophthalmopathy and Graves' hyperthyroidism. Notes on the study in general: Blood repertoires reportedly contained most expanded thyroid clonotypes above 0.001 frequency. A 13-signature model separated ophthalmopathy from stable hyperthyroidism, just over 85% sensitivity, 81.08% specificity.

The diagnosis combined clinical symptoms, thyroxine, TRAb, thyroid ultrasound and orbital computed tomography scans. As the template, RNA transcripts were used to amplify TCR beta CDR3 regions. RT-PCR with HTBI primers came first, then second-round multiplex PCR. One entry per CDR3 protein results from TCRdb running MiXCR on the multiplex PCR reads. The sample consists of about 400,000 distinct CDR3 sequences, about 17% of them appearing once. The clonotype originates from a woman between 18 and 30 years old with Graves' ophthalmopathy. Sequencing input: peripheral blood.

The DNA for the CDR3 is TGTGCCAGCAGCCGTACCAGTAATCAGCATTTT. Translated: CASSRTSNQHF. The J gene is TRBJ1-5, the V gene TRBV12-3 or TRBV12-4; D is undetermined. CDR3 size: 11 residues. V shed 6 bases and J shed 13 bases, with 13 bases lying between them.